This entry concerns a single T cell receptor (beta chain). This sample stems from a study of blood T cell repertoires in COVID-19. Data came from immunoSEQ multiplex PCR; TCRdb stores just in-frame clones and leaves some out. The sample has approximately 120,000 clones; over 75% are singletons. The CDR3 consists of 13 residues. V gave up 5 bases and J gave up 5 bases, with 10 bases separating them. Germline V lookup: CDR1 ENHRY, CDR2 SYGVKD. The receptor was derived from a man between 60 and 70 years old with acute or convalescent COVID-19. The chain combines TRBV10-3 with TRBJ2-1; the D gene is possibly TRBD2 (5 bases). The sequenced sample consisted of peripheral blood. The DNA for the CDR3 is TGTGCCATCAGTACAGCGGCGAACAATGAGCAGTTCTTC. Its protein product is CAISTAANNEQFF.